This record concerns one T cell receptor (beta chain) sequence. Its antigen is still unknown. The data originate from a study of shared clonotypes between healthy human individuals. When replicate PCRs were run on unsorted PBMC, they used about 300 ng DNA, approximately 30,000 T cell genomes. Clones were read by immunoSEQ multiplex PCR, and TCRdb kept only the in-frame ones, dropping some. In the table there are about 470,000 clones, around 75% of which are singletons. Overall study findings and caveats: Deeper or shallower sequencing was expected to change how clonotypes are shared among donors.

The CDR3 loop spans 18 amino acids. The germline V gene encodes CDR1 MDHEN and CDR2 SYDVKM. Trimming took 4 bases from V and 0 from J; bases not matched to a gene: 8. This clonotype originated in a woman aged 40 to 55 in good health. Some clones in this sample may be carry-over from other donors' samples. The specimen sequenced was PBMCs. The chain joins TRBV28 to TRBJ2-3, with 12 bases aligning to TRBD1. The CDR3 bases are TGTGCCAGCAGTTCCCCCGGGACAGGGGGCATGAGCACAGATACGCAGTATTTT. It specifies CASSSPGTGGMSTDTQYF.